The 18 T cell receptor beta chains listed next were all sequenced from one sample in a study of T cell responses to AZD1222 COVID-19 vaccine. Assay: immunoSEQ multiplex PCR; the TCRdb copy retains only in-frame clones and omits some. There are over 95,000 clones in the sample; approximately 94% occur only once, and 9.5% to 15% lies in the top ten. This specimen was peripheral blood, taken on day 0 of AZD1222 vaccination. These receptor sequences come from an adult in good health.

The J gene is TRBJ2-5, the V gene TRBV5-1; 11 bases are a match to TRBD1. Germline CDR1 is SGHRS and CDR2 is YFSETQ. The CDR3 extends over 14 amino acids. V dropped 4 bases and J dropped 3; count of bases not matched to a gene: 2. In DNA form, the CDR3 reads TGCGCCAGCAGCATGGGACAGGGGGAAGAGACCCAGTACTTC. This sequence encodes CASSMGQGEETQYF. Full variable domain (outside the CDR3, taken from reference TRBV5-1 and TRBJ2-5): KAGVTQTPRYLIKTRGQQVTLSCSPISGHRSVSWYQQTPGQGLQFLFEYFSETQRNKGNFPGRFSGRQFSNSRSEMNVSTLELGDSALYLCASSMGQGEETQYFGPGTRLLVL.

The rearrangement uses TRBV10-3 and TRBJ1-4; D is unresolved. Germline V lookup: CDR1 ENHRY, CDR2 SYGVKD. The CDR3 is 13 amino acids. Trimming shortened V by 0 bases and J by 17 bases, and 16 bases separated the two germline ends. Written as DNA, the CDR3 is TGTGCCATCAGTGAGTCGACGGTCGGGCCGTCCTTTTTT. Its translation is CAISESTVGPSFF.

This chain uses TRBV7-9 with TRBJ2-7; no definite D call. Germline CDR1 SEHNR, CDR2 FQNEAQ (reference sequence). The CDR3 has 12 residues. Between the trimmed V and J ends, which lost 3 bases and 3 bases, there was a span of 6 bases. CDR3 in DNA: TGTGCCAGCAGCTTGGGCAGCTACGAGCAGTACTTC. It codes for CASSLGSYEQYF.

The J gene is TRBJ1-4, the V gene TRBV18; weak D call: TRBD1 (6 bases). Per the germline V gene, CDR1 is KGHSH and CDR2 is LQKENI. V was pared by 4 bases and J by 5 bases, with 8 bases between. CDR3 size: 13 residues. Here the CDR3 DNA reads TGTGCCAGCTCACAACAGGGAAATGAAAAACTGTTTTTT. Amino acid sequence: CASSQQGNEKLFF.

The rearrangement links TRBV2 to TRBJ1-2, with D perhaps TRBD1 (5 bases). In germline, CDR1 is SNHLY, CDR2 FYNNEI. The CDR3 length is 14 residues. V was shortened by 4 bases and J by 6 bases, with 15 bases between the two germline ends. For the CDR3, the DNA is TGTGCCAGCAGTGTTTTAACCGGGACGAATGGCTACACCTTC. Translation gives CASSVLTGTNGYTF. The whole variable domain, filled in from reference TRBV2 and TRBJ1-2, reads EPEVTQTPSHQVTQMGQEVILRCVPISNHLYFYWYRQILGQKVEFLVSFYNNEISEKSEIFDDQFSVERPDGSNFTLKIRSTKLEDSAMYFCASSVLTGTNGYTFGSGTRLTVV.

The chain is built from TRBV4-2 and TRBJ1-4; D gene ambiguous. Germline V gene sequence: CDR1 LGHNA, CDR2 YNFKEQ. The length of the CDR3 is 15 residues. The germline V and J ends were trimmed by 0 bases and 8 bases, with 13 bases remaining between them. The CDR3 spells CASSQDRRWEEKLFF. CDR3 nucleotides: TGTGCCAGCAGCCAAGATAGAAGATGGGAAGAAAAACTGTTTTTT.

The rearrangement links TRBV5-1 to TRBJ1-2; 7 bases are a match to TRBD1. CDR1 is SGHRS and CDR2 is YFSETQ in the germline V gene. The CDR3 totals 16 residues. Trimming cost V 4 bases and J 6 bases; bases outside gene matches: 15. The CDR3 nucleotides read TGCGCCAGCAGCATTACTATTACAGGGGTGATGGATGGCTACACCTTC. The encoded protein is CASSITITGVMDGYTF.

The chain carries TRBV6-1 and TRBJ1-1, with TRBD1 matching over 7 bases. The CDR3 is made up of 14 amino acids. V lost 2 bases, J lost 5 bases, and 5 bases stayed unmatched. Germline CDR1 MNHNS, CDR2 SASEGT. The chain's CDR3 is CASSELQGRTEAFF. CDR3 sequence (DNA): TGTGCCAGCAGTGAACTACAGGGGCGGACTGAAGCTTTCTTT.

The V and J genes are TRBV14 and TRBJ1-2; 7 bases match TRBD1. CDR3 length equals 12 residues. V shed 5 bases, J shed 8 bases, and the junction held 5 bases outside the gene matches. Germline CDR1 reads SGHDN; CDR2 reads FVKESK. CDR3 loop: CASSTNRGGYTF. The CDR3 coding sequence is TGTGCCAGCAGCACCAACAGGGGCGGCTACACCTTC.

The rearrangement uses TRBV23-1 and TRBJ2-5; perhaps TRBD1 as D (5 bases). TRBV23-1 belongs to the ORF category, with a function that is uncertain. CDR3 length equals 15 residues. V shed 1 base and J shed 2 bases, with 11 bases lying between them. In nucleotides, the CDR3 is TGCGCCAGCAGTCAATGGCGGCAGGGTCAAGAGACCCAGTACTTC. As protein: CASSQWRQGQETQYF.

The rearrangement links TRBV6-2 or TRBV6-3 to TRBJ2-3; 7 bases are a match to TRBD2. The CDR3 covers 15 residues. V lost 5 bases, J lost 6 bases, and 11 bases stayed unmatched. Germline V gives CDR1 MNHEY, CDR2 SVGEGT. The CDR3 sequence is CASSTFWTSLDTQYF. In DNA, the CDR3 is TGTGCCAGCAGTACCTTCTGGACTAGTTTGGATACGCAGTATTTT.

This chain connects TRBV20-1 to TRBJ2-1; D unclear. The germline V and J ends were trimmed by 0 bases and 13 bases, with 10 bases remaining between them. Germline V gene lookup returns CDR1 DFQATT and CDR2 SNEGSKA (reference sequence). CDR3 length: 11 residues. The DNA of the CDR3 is TGCAGTGCTAGAGATCAGCTTTCCCAGTTCTTC. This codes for CSARDQLSQFF.

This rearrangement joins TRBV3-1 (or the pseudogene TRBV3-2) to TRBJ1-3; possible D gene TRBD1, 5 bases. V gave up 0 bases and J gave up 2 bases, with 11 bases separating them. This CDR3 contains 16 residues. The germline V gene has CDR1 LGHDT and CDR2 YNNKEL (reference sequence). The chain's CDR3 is CASSQDVGAAGNTIYF. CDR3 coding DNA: TGTGCCAGCAGCCAAGACGTTGGGGCTGCTGGAAACACCATATATTTT.

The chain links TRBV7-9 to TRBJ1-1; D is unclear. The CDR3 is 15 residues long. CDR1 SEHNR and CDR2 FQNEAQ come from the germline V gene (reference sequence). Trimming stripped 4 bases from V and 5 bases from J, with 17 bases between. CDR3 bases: TGTGCCAGCAGCTCTATGAGCAGCTTTGGGACTGAAGCTTTCTTT. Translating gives CASSSMSSFGTEAFF.

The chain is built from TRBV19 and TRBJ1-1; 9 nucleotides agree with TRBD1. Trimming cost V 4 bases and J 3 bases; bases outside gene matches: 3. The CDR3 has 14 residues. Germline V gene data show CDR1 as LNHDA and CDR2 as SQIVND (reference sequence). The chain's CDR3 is CASSTQGAYTEAFF. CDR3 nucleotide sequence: TGTGCCAGTAGTACACAGGGGGCGTACACTGAAGCTTTCTTT.

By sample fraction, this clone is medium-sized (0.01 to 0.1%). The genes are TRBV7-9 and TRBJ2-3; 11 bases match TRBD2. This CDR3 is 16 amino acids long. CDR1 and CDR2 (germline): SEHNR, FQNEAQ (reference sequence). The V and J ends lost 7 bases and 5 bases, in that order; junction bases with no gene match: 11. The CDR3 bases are TGTGCCAGCACAACTCGTAGCGGGAGGGCCCGAGATACGCAGTATTTT. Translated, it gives CASTTRSGRARDTQYF.

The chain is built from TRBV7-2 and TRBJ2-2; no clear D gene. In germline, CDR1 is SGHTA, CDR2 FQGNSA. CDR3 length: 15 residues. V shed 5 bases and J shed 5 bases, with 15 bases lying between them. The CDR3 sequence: CASSATRVGTGELFF. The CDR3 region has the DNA TGTGCCAGCAGCGCAACAAGGGTTGGTACCGGGGAGCTGTTTTTT.

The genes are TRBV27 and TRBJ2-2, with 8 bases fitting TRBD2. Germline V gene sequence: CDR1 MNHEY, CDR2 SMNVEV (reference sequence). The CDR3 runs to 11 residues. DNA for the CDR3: TGTGCGAGCGGGGGCACCGGGGAGCTGTTTTTT. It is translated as CASGGTGELFF.